This T cell receptor beta chain was sequenced in a study of cytomegalovirus exposure and HLA in healthy donors. The primer mix had 60 Vbeta and 13 Jbeta primers. Here immunoSEQ multiplex PCR was the method, and the copy in TCRdb shows in-frame clones only, minus some. The sample has 170,000 or so clones; around three quarters are singletons. The length of the CDR3 is 15 residues. Trimming removed 3 bases from V and 7 bases from J; junction bases left unmatched: 8. Germline V gene lookup returns CDR1 SGDLS and CDR2 YYNGEE. Note on this clone: Its antigen is undetermined.

Study-wide findings and caveats: Solely CMV serostatus was available to characterize immune exposure. TCR beta sequences reportedly predicted most subjects' HLA-A and HLA-B alleles accurately.

Material: PBMCs. This sequence originates from a woman in her twenties or thirties in good health and CMV-seronegative. The V gene is TRBV9, the J gene TRBJ2-1; TRBD1 matches at 9 bases. The CDR3, as DNA: TGTGCCAGCAGCGCGGACAGGGGATCTGGAAATGAGCAGTTCTTC. Its protein is CASSADRGSGNEQFF. The full variable domain, completed using reference TRBV9 and TRBJ2-1, is DSGVTQTPKHLITATGQRVTLRCSPRSGDLSVYWYQQSLDQGLQFLIQYYNGEERAKGNILERFSAQQFPDLHSELNLSSLELGDSALYFCASSADRGSGNEQFFGPGTRLTVL.